Listed below are T cell receptor beta chains from one sample, sequenced in a study of T cells in Graves' hyperthyroidism and ophthalmopathy. TCRdb passed the multiplex PCR reads through MiXCR, listing each CDR3 protein once. The profile covers around 370,000 distinct CDR3 sequences, with less than 20% appearing a single time and 40% taken by the ten largest. The specimen was blood. The receptors come from a young man with Graves' ophthalmopathy. The CDR3 runs from the conserved cysteine through the conserved F or W. The order of the fields is clone size, J gene, V gene, CDR3 length, D gene, CDR3 DNA, CDR3 protein. D genes are given only for firm matches. Expanded clones are given a class, and other clones once, few, many or no size at all.

.,TRBJ2-1,TRBV29-1,14,TRBD1,TGCAGCGTTGATGAGGACAGGGGCCGCAATGAGCAGTTCTTC,CSVDEDRGRNEQFF
few,TRBJ1-1,TRBV10-3,13,TRBD1,TGTGCCGCGGCGGTGGACAGGGGAAACGAAGCTTTCTTT,CAAAVDRGNEAFF
few,TRBJ1-6,TRBV12-3/TRBV12-4,14,.,TGTGCCAGCAGTTTCGGGGCAGCCTTAACGCCCCTCCACTTT,CASSFGAALTPLHF
.,TRBJ1-4,TRBV29-1,14,.,TGCAGCGTCGCCCCGGGATCGGCTAATGAAAAACTGTTTTTT,CSVAPGSANEKLFF
many,TRBJ1-1,TRBV19,14,TRBD1,TGTGCCAGTAGTATGGACAGGGAGAACACTGAAGCTTTCTTT,CASSMDRENTEAFF
.,TRBJ2-1,TRBV5-1,15,TRBD2,TGCGCCAGCAGCTCAAGACTAGCGGGGGTGAATGAGCAGTTCTTC,CASSSRLAGVNEQFF
few,TRBJ2-4,TRBV18,16,.,TGTGCCAGCTCACCAGCGAATCCGGGGGCGAGAAACATTCAGTACTTC,CASSPANPGARNIQYF
many,TRBJ1-1,TRBV6-1,13,.,TGTGCCACTCTGGGGCTCTTGAACACTGAAGCTTTCTTT,CATLGLLNTEAFF
.,TRBJ1-3,TRBV5-4,16,TRBD1,TGTGCCAGCAGCACGGACAGGGAGGGAATTGGAAACACCATATATTTT,CASSTDREGIGNTIYF
many,TRBJ1-6,TRBV7-3,13,.,TGTGCCAGCAGCTCTGACATCAATTCACCCCTCCACTTT,CASSSDINSPLHF
many,TRBJ2-2,TRBV28,15,.,TGTGCCAGCAGTGGGCAGGGGTCGGGAGCCGGGGAGCTGTTTTTT,CASSGQGSGAGELFF
.,TRBJ1-5,TRBV7-9,14,.,TGTGCCAGCAGTATCGGGGGTAGCAATCAGCCCCAGCATTTT,CASSIGGSNQPQHF
many,TRBJ2-1,TRBV5-8,14,.,TGTGCCAGCAGCTCCCCGCCCCACTACAATGAGCAGTTCTTC,CASSSPPHYNEQFF
few,TRBJ2-5,TRBV4-1,15,.,TGCGCCAGCAGCCGGGTTGGACAGAAACAGGAGACCCAGTACTTC,CASSRVGQKQETQYF
many,TRBJ2-3,TRBV6-1,16,TRBD2,TGTGCCAGCAGTCCCCGGACTAGCCTTAGCACAGATACGCAGTATTTT,CASSPRTSLSTDTQYF
.,TRBJ2-3,TRBV5-5,15,TRBD1,TGTGCCAGCAGAAGCCGGGACAGGGGAGCGGATACGCAGTATTTT,CASRSRDRGADTQYF
many,TRBJ1-2,TRBV12-3/TRBV12-4,13,.,TGTGCCAGCAGTTTAGCTACAGCCTATGGCTACACCTTC,CASSLATAYGYTF
.,TRBJ2-1,TRBV7-9,13,.,TGTGCCAGCAGCTTAAGCCTAGCCTATGAGCAGTTCTTC,CASSLSLAYEQFF
few,TRBJ2-3,TRBV11-2,17,TRBD2,TGTGCCAGCAGTAGGACTAGCGGGGGCCCCCGGTCAGATACGCAGTATTTT,CASSRTSGGPRSDTQYF
few,TRBJ1-3,TRBV5-1,17,.,TGCGCCAGCAGCAACATGGACAGACCTATTTCTGGAAACACCATATATTTT,CASSNMDRPISGNTIYF
.,TRBJ2-1,TRBV7-9,18,TRBD2,TGTGCCAGCAGTCGGGACTCTAGCGGGGCGATCCCCTACAATGAGCAGTTCTTC,CASSRDSSGAIPYNEQFF
many,TRBJ2-1,TRBV7-9,14,.,TGTGCCAGCAGCTCCGGCTTCACCTACAATGAGCAGTTCTTC,CASSSGFTYNEQFF
few,TRBJ2-3,TRBV20-1,13,TRBD1,TGCAGTGCTCCCGGGACAGGCACAGATACGCAGTATTTT,CSAPGTGTDTQYF
.,TRBJ1-1,TRBV9,14,.,TGTGCCAGCAGCGGCGGGGGGGAGAACACTGAAGCTTTCTTT,CASSGGGENTEAFF
.,TRBJ1-1,TRBV27,13,.,TGTGCCAGCAGAGAGGAGCAGGGACACGCAGCTTTCTTT,CASREEQGHAAFF
few,TRBJ1-1,TRBV6-5,14,.,TGTGCCAGCAGTTACAAAGGGAGGGGCACTGAAGCTTTCTTT,CASSYKGRGTEAFF
few,TRBJ2-1,TRBV20-1,14,.,TGCAGTGCCCCCAACCGGCGCTCCTACAATGAGCAGTTCTTC,CSAPNRRSYNEQFF
many,TRBJ2-1,TRBV5-1,15,TRBD1,TGCGCCAGCGCCCAGACAGGGCCATACGACAATGAGCAGTTCTTC,CASAQTGPYDNEQFF
many,TRBJ2-3,TRBV11-2,14,TRBD2,TGTGCCAGCAGCCGGGGACTAGCGGACGATACGCAGTATTTT,CASSRGLADDTQYF
many,TRBJ1-5,TRBV6-1,13,.,TGTGCCAGCAGCCGAAATAGCAATCAGCCCCAGCATTTT,CASSRNSNQPQHF
.,TRBJ2-1,TRBV2,15,TRBD2,TGTGCCAGCAGTGAACTAGCGGGTAATTACAATGAGCAGTTCTTC,CASSELAGNYNEQFF
many,TRBJ2-7,TRBV5-8,14,TRBD1,TGTGCCAGCAGCGCCAAGGGACAGGTCTACGAGCAGTACTTC,CASSAKGQVYEQYF
few,TRBJ1-2,TRBV27,12,.,TGTGCCAGCAGTGGGCAGGGTTTAGGCTACACCTTC,CASSGQGLGYTF
.,TRBJ1-5,TRBV27,14,.,TGTGCCAGCAGTTTCGGATTTAGCAATCAGCCCCAGCATTTT,CASSFGFSNQPQHF
many,TRBJ1-1,TRBV28,14,.,TGTGCCAGCAGTTCACTATCGTGGAACACTGAAGCTTTCTTT,CASSSLSWNTEAFF
.,TRBJ1-5,TRBV20-1,15,.,TGCAGTGCAAGGGCGGGGGCCAGCGGAAATCAGCCCCAGCATTTT,CSARAGASGNQPQHF
many,TRBJ1-5,TRBV27,16,.,TGTGCCAGCAGTTTAAGGCCTCAGGGGAGCAATCAGCCCCAGCATTTT,CASSLRPQGSNQPQHF
.,TRBJ2-1,TRBV7-3,17,TRBD2,TGTGCCAGCAGCCCCGGGGGAGCGGGGGGGCGGACTGGTGAGCAGTTCTTC,CASSPGGAGGRTGEQFF
few,TRBJ2-5,TRBV9,17,TRBD2,TGTGCCAGCAGCGCGACTAGCGGGGGCCATTTTCAAGAGACCCAGTACTTC,CASSATSGGHFQETQYF
many,TRBJ1-1,TRBV18,14,.,TGTGCCAGCTCACCCGACAGTACGAACACTGAAGCTTTCTTT,CASSPDSTNTEAFF
many,TRBJ2-7,TRBV3-1,17,.,TGTGCCAGCAGCCAAGATGGTTTCGGGACTCTTTCCTACGAGCAGTACTTC,CASSQDGFGTLSYEQYF
.,TRBJ2-1,TRBV6-1,15,.,TGTGCCAGCAGGTTCGACACGAGCTCCTACAATGAGCAGTTCTTC,CASRFDTSSYNEQFF
once,TRBJ2-6,TRBV3-1,16,.,TGTGCCAGCAGCCAAGGTCCCGGGCGTGGGGCCAACGTCCTGACTTTC,CASSQGPGRGANVLTF
.,TRBJ1-4,TRBV28,14,.,TGTGCCAGCAGCGAGAGTTGGTTTAATGAAAAACTGTTTTTT,CASSESWFNEKLFF
many,TRBJ1-4,TRBV6-1,14,.,TGTGCCAGCAGCGCGAGTGCAACTAATGAAAAACTGTTTTTT,CASSASATNEKLFF